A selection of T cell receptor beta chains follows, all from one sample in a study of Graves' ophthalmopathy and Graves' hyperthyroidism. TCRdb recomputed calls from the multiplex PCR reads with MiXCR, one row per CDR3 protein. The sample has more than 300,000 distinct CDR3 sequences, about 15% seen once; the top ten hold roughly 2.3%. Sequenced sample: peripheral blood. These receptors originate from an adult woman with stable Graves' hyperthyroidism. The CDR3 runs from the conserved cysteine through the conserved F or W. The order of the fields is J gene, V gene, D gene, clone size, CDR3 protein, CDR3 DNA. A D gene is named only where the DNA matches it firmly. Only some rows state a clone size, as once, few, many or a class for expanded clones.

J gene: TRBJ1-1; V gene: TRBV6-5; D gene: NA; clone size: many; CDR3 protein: CASSFAGYATEAFF; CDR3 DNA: TGTGCCAGCAGTTTTGCAGGGTACGCCACTGAAGCTTTCTTT
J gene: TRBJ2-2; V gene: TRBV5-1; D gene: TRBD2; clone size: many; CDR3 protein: CASSLTQGLAGSGGELFF; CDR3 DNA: TGCGCCAGCAGCTTGACCCAAGGACTAGCGGGGTCCGGCGGGGAGCTGTTTTTT
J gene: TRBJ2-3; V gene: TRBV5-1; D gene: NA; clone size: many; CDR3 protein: CASSLEGPSPSTDTQYF; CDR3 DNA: TGCGCCAGCAGCTTGGAGGGACCTTCGCCTAGCACAGATACGCAGTATTTT
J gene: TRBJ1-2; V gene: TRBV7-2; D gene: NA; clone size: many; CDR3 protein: CASSVRDLRPYGYTF; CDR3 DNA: TGTGCCAGCAGCGTCCGGGACTTAAGGCCCTATGGCTACACCTTC
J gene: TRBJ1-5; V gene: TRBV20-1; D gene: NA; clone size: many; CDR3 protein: CSATQGGHQPQHF; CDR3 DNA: TGCAGTGCTACCCAAGGGGGGCATCAGCCCCAGCATTTT
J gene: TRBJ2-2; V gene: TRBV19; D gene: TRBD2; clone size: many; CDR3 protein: CASSSPPLAGGRANTGELFF; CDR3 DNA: TGTGCCAGTAGCTCCCCCCCACTAGCGGGAGGGAGGGCGAACACCGGGGAGCTGTTTTTT
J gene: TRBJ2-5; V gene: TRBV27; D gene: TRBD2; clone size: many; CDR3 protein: CASSPSGGETQYF; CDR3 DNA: TGCGCCAGCAGCCCGTCGGGGGGAGAGACCCAGTACTTC
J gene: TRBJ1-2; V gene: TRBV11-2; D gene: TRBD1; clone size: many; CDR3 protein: CASSLVPGTGGGSGYTF; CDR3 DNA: TGTGCCAGCAGCTTAGTTCCGGGGACAGGGGGCGGTAGTGGCTACACCTTC
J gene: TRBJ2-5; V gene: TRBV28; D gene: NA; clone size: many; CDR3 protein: CASSLGTSEGKTQYF; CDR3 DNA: TGTGCCAGCAGTTTGGGGACCTCCGAGGGAAAGACCCAGTACTTC
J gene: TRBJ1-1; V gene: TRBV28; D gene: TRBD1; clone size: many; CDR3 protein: CASFFRGRGFTEAFF; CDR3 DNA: TGTGCCAGCTTCTTCAGGGGGCGCGGTTTCACTGAAGCTTTCTTT
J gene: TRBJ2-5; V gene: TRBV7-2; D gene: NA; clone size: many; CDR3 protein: CASRAVEEAQYF; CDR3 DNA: TGTGCCAGCAGAGCGGTTGAAGAGGCCCAGTACTTC
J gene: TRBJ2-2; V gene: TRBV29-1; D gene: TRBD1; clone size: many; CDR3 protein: CSVDAGTGLNTGELFF; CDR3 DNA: TGCAGCGTTGACGCGGGGACAGGGTTGAACACCGGGGAGCTGTTTTTT
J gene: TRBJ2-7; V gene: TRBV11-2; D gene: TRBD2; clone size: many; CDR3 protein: CASSLGASGYEQYF; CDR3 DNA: TGTGCCAGCAGCTTAGGGGCTAGCGGCTACGAGCAGTACTTC
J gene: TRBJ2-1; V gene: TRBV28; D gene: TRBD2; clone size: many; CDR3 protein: CASSDPGRIYNEQFF; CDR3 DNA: TGTGCCAGCAGTGATCCCGGGAGGATTTACAATGAGCAGTTCTTC
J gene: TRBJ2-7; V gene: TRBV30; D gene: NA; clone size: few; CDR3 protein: CAWSLNEQYF; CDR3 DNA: TGTGCCTGGAGTCTTAACGAGCAGTACTTC
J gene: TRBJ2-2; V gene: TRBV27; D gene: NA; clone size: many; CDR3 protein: CASSFLAGELFF; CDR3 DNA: TGTGCCAGCAGTTTCTTAGCCGGGGAGCTGTTTTTT
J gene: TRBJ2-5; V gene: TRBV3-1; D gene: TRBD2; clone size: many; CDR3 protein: CASSHPSSGQETQYF; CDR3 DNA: TGTGCCAGCAGCCATCCTTCTAGCGGCCAAGAGACCCAGTACTTC
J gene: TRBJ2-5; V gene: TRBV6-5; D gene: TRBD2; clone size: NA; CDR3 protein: CASSYSTGAGGRTQYF; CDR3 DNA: TGTGCCAGCAGTTACTCTACCGGGGCGGGGGGCAGGACCCAGTACTTC
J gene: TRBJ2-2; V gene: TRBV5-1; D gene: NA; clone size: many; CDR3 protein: CASSLESSRNTGELFF; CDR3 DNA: TGCGCCAGCAGCTTGGAGTCTAGCCGGAACACCGGGGAGCTGTTTTTT
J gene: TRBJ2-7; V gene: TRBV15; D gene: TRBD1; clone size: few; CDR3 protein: CATSRDRASSYEQYF; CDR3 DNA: TGTGCCACCAGCCGAGACAGGGCAAGCTCCTACGAGCAGTACTTC
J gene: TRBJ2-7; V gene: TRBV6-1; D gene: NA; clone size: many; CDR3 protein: CASSDPPDGSYEQYF; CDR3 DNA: TGTGCCAGCAGTGACCCTCCAGACGGATCCTACGAGCAGTACTTC
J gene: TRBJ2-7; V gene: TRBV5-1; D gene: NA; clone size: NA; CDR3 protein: CASSPNLAGDHEQYF; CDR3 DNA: TGCGCCAGCAGCCCCAACCTAGCCGGAGACCACGAGCAGTACTTC
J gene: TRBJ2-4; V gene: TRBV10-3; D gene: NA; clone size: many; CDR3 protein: CAISDGDRLAKNIQYF; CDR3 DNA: TGTGCCATCAGTGATGGGGACCGCTTAGCCAAAAACATTCAGTACTTC
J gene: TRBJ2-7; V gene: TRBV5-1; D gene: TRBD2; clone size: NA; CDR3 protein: CASSSSSQGRGSGTRHEQYF; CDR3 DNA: TGCGCCAGCAGCTCAAGCTCACAGGGAAGAGGCTCCGGGACTAGACACGAGCAGTACTTC